The present T cell receptor (beta chain) was sequenced within a study of T cell repertoires in cytomegalovirus infection. The study, taken as a whole, reports: Summed frequency of public TCR beta families distinguished CMV carriers with the relevant HLA. There were HLA-C-restricted CMV-specific TCR beta clonotypes dominating the ex vivo response.

TCRdb recomputed calls from the reads with MiXCR, one row per CDR3 protein. This table has some 320,000 distinct CDR3 sequences, 25% to 30% appearing once. V was clipped by 4 bases and J by 0 bases, with 10 bases between them. This CDR3 has 15 residues. Germline CDR1 LGHNA, CDR2 YNFKEQ. A note on this clonotype: The antigen is unknown.

The sequenced sample was cultured PBMCs, obtained from culture after CMV antigen stimulation. This rearrangement joins TRBV4-2 to TRBJ2-1, with D unclear. The receptor was derived from a human donor in good health (CMV status not recorded). Some clones in this sample may be carry-over from other donors' samples. CDR3 bases: TGTGCCAGCAGCCCCTTGGGCAGCTCCTACAATGAGCAGTTCTTC. Its protein product is CASSPLGSSYNEQFF.